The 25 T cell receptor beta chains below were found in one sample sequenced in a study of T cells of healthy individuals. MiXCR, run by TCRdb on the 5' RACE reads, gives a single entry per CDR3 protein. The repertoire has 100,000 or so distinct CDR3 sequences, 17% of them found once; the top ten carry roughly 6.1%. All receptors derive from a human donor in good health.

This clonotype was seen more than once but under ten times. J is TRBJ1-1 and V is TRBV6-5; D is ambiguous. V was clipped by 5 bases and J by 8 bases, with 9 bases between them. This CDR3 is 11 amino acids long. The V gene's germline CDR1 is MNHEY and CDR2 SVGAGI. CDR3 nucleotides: TGTGCCAGCAGTCAAGGGCGGGAAGCTTTCTTT. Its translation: CASSQGREAFF.

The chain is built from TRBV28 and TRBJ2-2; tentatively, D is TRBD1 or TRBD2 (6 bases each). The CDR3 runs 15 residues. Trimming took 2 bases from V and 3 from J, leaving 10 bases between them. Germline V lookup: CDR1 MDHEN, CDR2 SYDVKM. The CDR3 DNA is TGTGCCAGCAGTTTACGGAGGGGGGACACCGGGGAGCTGTTTTTT. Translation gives CASSLRRGDTGELFF.

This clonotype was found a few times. In DNA form, the CDR3 reads TGTGCCAGCAGGCCGCCGACAGGGAAGACCCAGTACTTC. This codes for CASRPPTGKTQYF. V is TRBV6-1 and J is TRBJ2-5, with TRBD1 identical over 7 bases. Losses at the gene ends were 6 bases for V and 6 bases for J; bases not matched to a gene: 7. Per germline, CDR1 MNHNS and CDR2 SASEGT. This CDR3 is built from 13 residues.

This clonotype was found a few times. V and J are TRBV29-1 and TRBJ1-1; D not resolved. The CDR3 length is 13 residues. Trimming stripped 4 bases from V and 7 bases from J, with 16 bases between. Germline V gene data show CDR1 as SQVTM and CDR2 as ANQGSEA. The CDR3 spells CSVGEPGRGEAFF. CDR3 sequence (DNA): TGCAGCGTTGGAGAACCAGGCCGGGGTGAAGCTTTCTTT.

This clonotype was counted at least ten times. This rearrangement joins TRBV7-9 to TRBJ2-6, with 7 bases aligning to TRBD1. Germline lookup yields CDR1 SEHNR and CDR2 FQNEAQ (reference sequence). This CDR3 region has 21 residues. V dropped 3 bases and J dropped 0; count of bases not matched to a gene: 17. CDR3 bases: TGTGCCAGCAGCTTGTCTTCCGACAGGGTAGGCTCTAACTCTGGGGCCAACGTCCTGACTTTC. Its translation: CASSLSSDRVGSNSGANVLTF. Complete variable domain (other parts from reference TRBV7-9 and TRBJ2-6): DTGVSQNPRHKITKRGQNVTFRCDPISEHNRLYWYRQTLGQGPEFLTYFQNEAQLEKSRLLSDRFSAERPKGSFSTLEIQRTEQGDSAMYLCASSLSSDRVGSNSGANVLTFGAGSRLTVL.

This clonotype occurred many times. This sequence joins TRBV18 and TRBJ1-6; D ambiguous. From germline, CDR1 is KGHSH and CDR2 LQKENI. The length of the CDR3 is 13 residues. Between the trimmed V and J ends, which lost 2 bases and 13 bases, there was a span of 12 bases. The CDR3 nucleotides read TGTGCCAGCTCACCAGCCTCGGTTTCGCCCCTCCACTTT. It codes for CASSPASVSPLHF.

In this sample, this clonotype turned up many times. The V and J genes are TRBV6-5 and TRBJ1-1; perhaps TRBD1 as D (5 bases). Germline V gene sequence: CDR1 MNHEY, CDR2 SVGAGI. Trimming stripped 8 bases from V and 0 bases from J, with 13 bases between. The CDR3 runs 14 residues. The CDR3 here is CASQRGTLNTEAFF. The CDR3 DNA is TGTGCCAGCCAGCGGGGGACCTTGAACACTGAAGCTTTCTTT.

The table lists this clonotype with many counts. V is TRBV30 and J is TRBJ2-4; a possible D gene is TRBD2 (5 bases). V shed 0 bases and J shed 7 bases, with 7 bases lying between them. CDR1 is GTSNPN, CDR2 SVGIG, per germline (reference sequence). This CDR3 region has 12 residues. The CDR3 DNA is TGTGCCTGGAGTGTACTAGGGAACATTCAGTACTTC. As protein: CAWSVLGNIQYF.

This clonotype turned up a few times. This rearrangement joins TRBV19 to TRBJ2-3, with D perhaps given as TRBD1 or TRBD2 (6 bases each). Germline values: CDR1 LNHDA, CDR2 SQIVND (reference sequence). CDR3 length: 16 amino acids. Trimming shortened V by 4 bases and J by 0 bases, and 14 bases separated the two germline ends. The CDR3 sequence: CASSNGGQISTDTQYF. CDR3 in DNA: TGTGCCAGTAGTAACGGGGGACAAATTAGCACAGATACGCAGTATTTT. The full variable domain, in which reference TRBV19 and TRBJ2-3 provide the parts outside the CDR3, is DGGITQSPKYLFRKEGQNVTLSCEQNLNHDAMYWYRQDPGQGLRLIYYSQIVNDFQKGDIAEGYSVSREKKESFPLTVTSAQKNPTAFYLCASSNGGQISTDTQYFGPGTRLTVL.

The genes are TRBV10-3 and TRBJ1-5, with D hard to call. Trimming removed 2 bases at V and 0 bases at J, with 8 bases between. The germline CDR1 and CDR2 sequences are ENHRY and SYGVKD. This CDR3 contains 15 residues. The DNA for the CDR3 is TGTGCCATCAGTGAGGGACGGAATAGCAATCAGCCCCAGCATTTT. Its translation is CAISEGRNSNQPQHF.

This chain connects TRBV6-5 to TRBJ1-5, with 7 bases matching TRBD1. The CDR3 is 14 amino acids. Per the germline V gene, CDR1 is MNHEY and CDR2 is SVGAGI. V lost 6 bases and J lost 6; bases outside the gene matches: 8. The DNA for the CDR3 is TGTGCCAGCAGCTTAGTGCAGGGGGGTCAGCCCCAGCATTTT. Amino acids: CASSLVQGGQPQHF.

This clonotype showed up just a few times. CDR3 sequence reads: CASRYRGSQETQYF. The CDR3 DNA follows: TGTGCCAGCCGCTATCGAGGTTCCCAAGAGACCCAGTACTTC. The chain recombines TRBV6-2 or TRBV6-3 with TRBJ2-5; D not certain. V gave up 8 bases and J gave up 1 base, with 14 bases separating them. From germline, CDR1 is MNHEY and CDR2 SVGEGT. The CDR3 spans 14 residues.

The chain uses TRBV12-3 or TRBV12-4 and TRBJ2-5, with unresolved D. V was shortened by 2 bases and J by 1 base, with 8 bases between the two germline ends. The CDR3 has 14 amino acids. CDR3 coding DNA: TGTGCCAGCAGTTTAAACTCCCGCCAAGAGACCCAGTACTTC. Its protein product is CASSLNSRQETQYF.

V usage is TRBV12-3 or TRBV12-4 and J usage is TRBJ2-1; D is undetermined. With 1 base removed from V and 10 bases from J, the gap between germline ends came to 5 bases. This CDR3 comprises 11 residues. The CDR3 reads CASSLGMEQFF. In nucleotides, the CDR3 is TGTGCCAGCAGTTTAGGAATGGAGCAGTTCTTC.

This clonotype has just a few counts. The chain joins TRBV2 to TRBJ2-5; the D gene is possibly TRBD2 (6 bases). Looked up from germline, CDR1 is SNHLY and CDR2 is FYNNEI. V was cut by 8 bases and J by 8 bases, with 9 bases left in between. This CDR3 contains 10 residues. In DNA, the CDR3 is TGTGCCAGCGGGGGGAACACCCAGTACTTC. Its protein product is CASGGNTQYF.

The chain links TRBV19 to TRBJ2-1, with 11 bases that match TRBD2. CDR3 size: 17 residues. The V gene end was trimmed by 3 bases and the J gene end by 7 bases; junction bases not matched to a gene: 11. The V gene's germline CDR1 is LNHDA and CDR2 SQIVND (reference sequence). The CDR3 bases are TGTGCCAGTAGTATCTTGGTAGCGGGGGGGCGAAGGAATGAGCAGTTCTTC. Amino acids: CASSILVAGGRRNEQFF.

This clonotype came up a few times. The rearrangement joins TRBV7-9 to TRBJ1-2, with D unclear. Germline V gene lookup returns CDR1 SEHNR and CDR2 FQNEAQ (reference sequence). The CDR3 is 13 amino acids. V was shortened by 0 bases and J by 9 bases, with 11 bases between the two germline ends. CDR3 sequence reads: CASSLAAERRYTF. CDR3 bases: TGTGCCAGCAGCTTAGCGGCAGAAAGACGCTACACCTTC.

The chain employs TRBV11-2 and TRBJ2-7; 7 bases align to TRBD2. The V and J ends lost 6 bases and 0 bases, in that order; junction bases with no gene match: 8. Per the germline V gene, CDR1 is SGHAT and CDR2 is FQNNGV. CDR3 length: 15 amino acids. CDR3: CASSQSGVPSYEQYF. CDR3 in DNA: TGTGCCAGCAGTCAAAGCGGGGTCCCCTCCTACGAGCAGTACTTC.

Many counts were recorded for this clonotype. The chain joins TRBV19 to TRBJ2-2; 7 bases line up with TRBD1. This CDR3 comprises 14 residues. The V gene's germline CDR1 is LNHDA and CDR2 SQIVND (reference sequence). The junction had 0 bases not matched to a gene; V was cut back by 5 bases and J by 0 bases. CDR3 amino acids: CASSQGANTGELFF. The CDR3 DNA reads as TGTGCCAGTAGTCAGGGGGCGAACACCGGGGAGCTGTTTTTT.

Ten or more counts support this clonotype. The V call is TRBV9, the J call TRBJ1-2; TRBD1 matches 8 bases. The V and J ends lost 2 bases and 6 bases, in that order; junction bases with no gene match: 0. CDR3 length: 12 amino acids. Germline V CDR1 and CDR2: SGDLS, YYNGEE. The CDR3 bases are TGTGCCAGCAGCGTGGACAGGGATGGCTACACCTTC. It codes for CASSVDRDGYTF.

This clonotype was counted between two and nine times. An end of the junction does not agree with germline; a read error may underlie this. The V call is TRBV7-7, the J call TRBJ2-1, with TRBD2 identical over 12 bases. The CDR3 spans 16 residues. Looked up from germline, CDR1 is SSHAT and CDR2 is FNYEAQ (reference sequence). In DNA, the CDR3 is TGTGCTAGCAGCGAGGGGGAGACTAGCGGGAGCGATGAGCAGTTCTTC. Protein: CASSEGETSGSDEQFF.

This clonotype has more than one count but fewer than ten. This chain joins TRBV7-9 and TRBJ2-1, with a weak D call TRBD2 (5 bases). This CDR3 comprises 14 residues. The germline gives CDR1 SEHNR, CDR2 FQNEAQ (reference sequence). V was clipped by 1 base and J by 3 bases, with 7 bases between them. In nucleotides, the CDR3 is TGTGCCAGCAGCTTAGGAGGGAGCTACAATGAGCAGTTCTTC. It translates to CASSLGGSYNEQFF.

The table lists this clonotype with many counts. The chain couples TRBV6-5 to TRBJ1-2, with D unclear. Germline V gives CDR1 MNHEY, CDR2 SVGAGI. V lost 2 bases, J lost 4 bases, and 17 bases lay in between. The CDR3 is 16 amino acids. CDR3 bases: TGTGCCAGCAGTTACGACCCTACCAATCGGGGCTATGGCTACACCTTC. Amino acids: CASSYDPTNRGYGYTF.

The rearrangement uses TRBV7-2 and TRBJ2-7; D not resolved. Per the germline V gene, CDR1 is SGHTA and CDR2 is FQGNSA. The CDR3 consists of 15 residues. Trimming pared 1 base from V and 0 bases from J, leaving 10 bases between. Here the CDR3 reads CASSLVRSSSYEQYF. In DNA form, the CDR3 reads TGTGCCAGCAGCTTAGTTCGGTCCAGCTCCTACGAGCAGTACTTC.

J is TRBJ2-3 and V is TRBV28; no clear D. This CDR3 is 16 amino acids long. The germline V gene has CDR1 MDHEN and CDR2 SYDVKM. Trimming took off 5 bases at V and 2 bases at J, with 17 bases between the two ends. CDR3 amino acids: CASSPAALTNTDTQYF. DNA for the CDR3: TGTGCCAGCAGTCCCGCAGCACTCACCAACACAGATACGCAGTATTTT.